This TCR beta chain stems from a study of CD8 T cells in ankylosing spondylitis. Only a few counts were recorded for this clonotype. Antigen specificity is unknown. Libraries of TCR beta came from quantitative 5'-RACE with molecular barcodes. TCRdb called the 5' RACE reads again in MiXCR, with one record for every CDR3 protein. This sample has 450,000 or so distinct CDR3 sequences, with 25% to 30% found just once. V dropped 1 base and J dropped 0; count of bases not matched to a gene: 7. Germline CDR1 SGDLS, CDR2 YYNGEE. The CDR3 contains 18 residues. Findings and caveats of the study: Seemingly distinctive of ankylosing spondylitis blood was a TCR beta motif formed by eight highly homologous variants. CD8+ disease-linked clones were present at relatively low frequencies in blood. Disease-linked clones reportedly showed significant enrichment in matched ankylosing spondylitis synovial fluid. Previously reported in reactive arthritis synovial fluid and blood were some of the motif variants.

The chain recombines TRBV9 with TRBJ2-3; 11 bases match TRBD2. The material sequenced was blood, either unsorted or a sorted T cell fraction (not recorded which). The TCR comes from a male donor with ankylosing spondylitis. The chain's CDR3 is CASSVSLAGGSSTDTQYF. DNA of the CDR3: TGTGCCAGCAGCGTAAGTCTAGCGGGAGGTTCGAGCACAGATACGCAGTATTTT.